What follows are 3 T cell receptor beta chains derived from one specimen sequenced in a study of cytomegalovirus exposure and HLA in healthy donors. Primers for the PCR totalled 60 Vbeta and 13 Jbeta. Generated by immunoSEQ multiplex PCR, the TCRdb table keeps only in-frame clones and is missing some. This sample carries 130,000 or so clones, over 60% of them seen once, and the ten largest clones take around 1.5%. Specimen: PBMCs. The receptor source for this set is a female donor in good health and CMV-seronegative.

The V call is TRBV11-2, the J call TRBJ1-3; no definite D call. V was clipped by 3 bases and J by 0 bases, with 12 bases between them. Per germline, CDR1 SGHAT and CDR2 FQNNGV. This CDR3 comprises 16 residues. CDR3 sequence: CASSLSRSSSGNTIYF. The CDR3 bases are TGTGCCAGCAGCTTGTCCCGAAGTAGCTCTGGAAACACCATATATTTT.

The rearrangement uses TRBV11-3 and TRBJ2-2; 10 bases align to TRBD2. The length of the CDR3 is 17 residues. V lost 5 bases to trimming and J lost 0 bases; unmatched junction nucleotides: 6. From germline, CDR1 is SGHNT and CDR2 YENEEA. DNA for the CDR3: TGTGCCAGCAGCGGACTAGCGGCCCCCGCGAACACCGGGGAGCTGTTTTTT. This encodes CASSGLAAPANTGELFF. The variable domain in full, completed from reference TRBV11-3 and TRBJ2-2, reads EAGVVQSPRYKIIEKKQPVAFWCNPISGHNTLYWYLQNLGQGPELLIRYENEEAVDDSQLPKDRFSAERLKGVDSTLKIQPAELGDSAVYLCASSGLAAPANTGELFFGEGSRLTVL.

CDR3 sequence: CASTRGRGQDTQYF. CDR3 sequence (DNA): TGTGCCAGCACCCGGGGGAGAGGGCAAGATACGCAGTATTTT. This chain connects TRBV25-1 to TRBJ2-3, with D perhaps matching TRBD2 (6 bases). This CDR3 is built from 14 residues. Germline CDR1 reads MGHDK; CDR2 reads SYGVNS. Trimming pared 7 bases from V and 5 bases from J, leaving 16 bases between.